In its sample, the clone carrying this T cell receptor (beta chain) was seen a few times. With V trimmed by 4 bases and J by 2 bases, 10 bases remained unmatched. This CDR3 comprises 17 residues. Looked up from germline, CDR1 is MGHRA and CDR2 is YSYEKL. Profiled with immunoSEQ multiplex PCR; TCRdb holds only in-frame clones, not every one. The table has 360,000 or so clones, 85% to 90% seen once. This sample stems from a study of blood T cell repertoires in COVID-19. This clonotype was sampled from a woman in her 30s who had recovered from COVID-19. Sequenced: PBMCs or T cells enriched from blood (not recorded which). This chain connects TRBV4-1 to TRBJ2-1; 8 nucleotides agree with TRBD1. CDR3 sequence reads: CASSLALDREPYNEQFF. The DNA of the CDR3 is TGCGCCAGCAGCCTGGCATTGGACAGGGAGCCCTACAATGAGCAGTTCTTC.